This TCR beta chain emerged from a study of long-term antiretroviral therapy in people with HIV. Investigators performed immunoSEQ version v3.0 at survey level. Measured with immunoSEQ multiplex PCR; TCRdb has only the in-frame clones, and not every one. The top ten clones hold 4.2% of a sample with roughly 28,000 clones, roughly nine tenths of them seen once. The germline V gene encodes CDR1 SGDLS and CDR2 YYNGEE. Trimming pared 0 bases from V and 0 bases from J, leaving 15 bases between. The CDR3 consists of 18 residues. Study-level findings and limits: Investigators report no available data on ART adherence, viral resistance or therapy changes.

As concerns this clone: No antigen is known for it.

The rearrangement links TRBV9 to TRBJ2-2; D tentatively reads TRBD1 or TRBD2 (6 bases each). The TCR originated in a man aged 18 to 30 with HIV. Source: unsorted PBMCs, taken 3.1 years after starting antiretroviral therapy. CDR3 nucleotide sequence: TGTGCCAGCAGCGTAGTAGGGGGAGGTCCGGCGAACACCGGGGAGCTGTTTTTT. Translation: CASSVVGGGPANTGELFF.